The entry below describes one T cell receptor (beta chain). This may stem from a read error, because a much larger clone lies one nucleotide away. This sample was taken from a study of Graves' ophthalmopathy and Graves' hyperthyroidism. The V end was cut by 3 bases, the J end by 2 bases, with 8 bases between. The CDR3 is 13 amino acids. In germline, CDR1 is SNHLY, CDR2 FYNNEI. Exclusion covered patients with other autoimmune diseases or uncontrolled infections (as well as pregnancy or lactation). RNA transcripts yielded amplified TCR beta CDR3 regions. HTBI primers served in a first-round RT-PCR, which a second-round multiplex PCR followed. TCRdb fed the multiplex PCR reads into MiXCR, producing one record per CDR3 protein. The sample carries more than 1,000,000 distinct CDR3 sequences, about 35% recorded once.

The chain recombines TRBV2 with TRBJ2-7; D not certain. The specimen was peripheral blood or thyroid tissue (not recorded which). The source is an adult man with Graves' hyperthyroidism. The CDR3 sequence: CASSDVSAYEQYF. The CDR3 DNA follows: TGTGCCAGCAGTGACGTCTCCGCCTACGAGCAGTACTTC.